This entry lists 24 T cell receptor beta chains sequenced from one sample in a study of T cell changes during pregnancy in multiple sclerosis. The table came from immunoSEQ multiplex PCR; TCRdb's copy has only in-frame clones and leaves some out. Of about 38,000 clones listed, 90% are singletons. Source: CD4+ T cells from peripheral blood mononuclear cells, taken in the second trimester of pregnancy. These receptors all come from a female donor with multiple sclerosis, enrolled in a pregnancy study.

Worth noting for this clone: This specimen includes other DNA sequences encoding the same CDR3. The chain uses TRBV5-4 and TRBJ2-3, with D maybe TRBD2 (6 bases). This CDR3 has 15 amino acids. Germline-derived CDR1 and CDR2 are SGHNT and YYREEE (reference sequence). Deletions cut 0 bases from V and 1 base from J, with 9 bases between. CDR3 sequence reads: CASSLDSGRTDTQYF. Written as DNA, the CDR3 is TGTGCCAGCAGCTTGGATAGCGGACGCACAGATACGCAGTATTTT.

The J gene is TRBJ2-1, the V gene TRBV5-4; possible D gene TRBD2, 6 bases. V gave up 1 base and J gave up 2 bases, with 13 bases separating them. The CDR3 length is 16 residues. Germline CDR1 is SGHNT and CDR2 is YYREEE (reference sequence). Here the CDR3 reads CASSLSPGDAYNEQFF. Written as DNA, the CDR3 is TGTGCCAGCAGCTTGTCGCCGGGGGACGCCTACAATGAGCAGTTCTTC.

The V and J genes are TRBV7-2 and TRBJ2-5, with no clear D. The CDR3 loop spans 14 amino acids. Trimming removed 8 bases from V and 1 base from J, with 14 bases in between. Germline-derived CDR1 and CDR2 are SGHTA and FQGNSA. The CDR3 DNA sequence: TGTGCCAGCCGGTTGGCCGCAGGCCAAGAGACCCAGTACTTC. It encodes CASRLAAGQETQYF.

The chain employs TRBV19 and TRBJ2-5; 8 bases match TRBD2. The CDR3 runs to 15 residues. The germline CDR1 and CDR2 sequences are LNHDA and SQIVND (reference sequence). The V and J ends lost 10 bases and 4 bases, in that order; junction bases with no gene match: 14. DNA for the CDR3: TGTGCCACCTCTCGGGGCGGGGGGCTTTTAGAGACCCAGTACTTC. Translation gives CATSRGGGLLETQYF.

V and J are TRBV2 and TRBJ2-1, with 12 nucleotides matching TRBD2. V was clipped by 6 bases and J by 8 bases; unmatched bases: 11. The CDR3 length is 16 residues. Germline CDR1 is SNHLY and CDR2 is FYNNEI. The CDR3 loop reads CASRPKTSGRIDEQFF. CDR3 nucleotide sequence: TGTGCCAGCAGACCGAAAACTAGCGGGAGGATCGATGAGCAGTTCTTC. Full variable domain (rest looked up from reference TRBV2 and TRBJ2-1): EPEVTQTPSHQVTQMGQEVILRCVPISNHLYFYWYRQILGQKVEFLVSFYNNEISEKSEIFDDQFSVERPDGSNFTLKIRSTKLEDSAMYFCASRPKTSGRIDEQFFGPGTRLTVL.

V gene TRBV18 combines with J gene TRBJ2-2; 9 nucleotides agree with TRBD2. Germline lookup yields CDR1 KGHSH and CDR2 LQKENI. The CDR3 consists of 18 residues. The ends lost 1 base at V and 4 bases at J; junction bases unmatched: 10. DNA of the CDR3: TGTGCCAGCTCACCACTAGCGGGAGTCGGGAAGGGCACCGGGGAGCTGTTTTTT. This translates into CASSPLAGVGKGTGELFF.

Only one count was recorded for this clone. V and J are TRBV27 and TRBJ2-7; D uncertain. CDR3 length: 13 amino acids. The V end was cut by 2 bases, the J end by 6 bases, with 11 bases between. Germline V gene sequence: CDR1 MNHEY, CDR2 SMNVEV (reference sequence). CDR3 in DNA: TGTGCCAGCAGTTTAGGCGGTAGAGGCGAGCAGTACTTC. Translation: CASSLGGRGEQYF.

The rearrangement links TRBV12-2 to TRBJ2-2; the table calls TRBD2, which could not be checked here. TRBV12-2 is a known pseudogene. The CDR3 covers 18 residues. CDR3 nucleotide sequence: TGTGCAAGTCGCTTAGCGCGATGCGGGAGGTGCGGCACCGGGGAGCTGTTTTTT. Translation gives CASRLARCGRCGTGELFF.

The chain joins TRBV5-4 to TRBJ2-2, with D tentatively TRBD2 (5 bases). Germline V lookup: CDR1 SGHNT, CDR2 YYREEE (reference sequence). Between the trimmed V and J ends, which lost 4 bases and 0 bases, there was a span of 10 bases. The CDR3 is 15 residues long. The CDR3 sequence is CASSLYGANTGELFF. Written as DNA, the CDR3 is TGTGCCAGCAGCCTCTACGGGGCGAACACCGGGGAGCTGTTTTTT.

The chain is built from TRBV4-3 and TRBJ1-2; 7 positions agree with TRBD1. CDR3 size: 15 residues. Germline assignment: CDR1 LGHNA and CDR2 YSLEER. After removal of 1 base from V and 5 bases from J, the junction contained 7 bases not matched to a gene. The CDR3 reads CASSQGTGQPYGYTF. The CDR3 DNA is TGCGCCAGCAGCCAAGGTACGGGACAGCCTTATGGCTACACCTTC.

The chain employs TRBV29-1 and TRBJ2-2, with 8 bases matching TRBD1. V gave up 6 bases and J gave up 0 bases; unmatched junction bases: 3. Germline lookup yields CDR1 SQVTM and CDR2 ANQGSEA. The CDR3 loop spans 14 amino acids. The CDR3 sequence: CSVGGQANTGELFF. CDR3 in DNA: TGCAGCGTGGGGGGACAGGCGAACACCGGGGAGCTGTTTTTT.

This rearrangement joins TRBV25-1 to TRBJ2-1; D gene unclear. There are 16 residues in the CDR3. V shed 4 bases and J shed 0 bases, with 13 bases lying between them. Germline CDR1 is MGHDK and CDR2 is SYGVNS. The CDR3 region has the DNA TGTGCCAGCAGTGGGAGCCCTCCGAGCTCCTACAATGAGCAGTTCTTC. Encoded protein: CASSGSPPSSYNEQFF.

In DNA, the CDR3 is TGCGCCAGCAGCAAGGGGACTAGCGGGAGGGCCGGGTCCTGGGGAAAAACAGATACGCAGTATTTT. Translation: CASSKGTSGRAGSWGKTDTQYF. This chain joins TRBV5-1 and TRBJ2-3, with 16 bases that match TRBD2. V lost 4 bases and J lost 3; bases outside the gene matches: 20. The CDR3 spans 22 residues. Germline V lookup: CDR1 SGHRS, CDR2 YFSETQ.

This clone was recorded a few times. The chain uses TRBV4-3 and TRBJ1-1, with D possibly matching TRBD1 (6 bases). The germline gives CDR1 LGHNA, CDR2 YSLEER. The CDR3 totals 14 residues. Trimming left V 6 bases short and J 1 base short, with 12 bases between. The CDR3 DNA reads TGCGCCAGCAGGCTGGACAGTGCGAACACTGAAGCTTTCTTT. Residues: CASRLDSANTEAFF.

The chain carries TRBV7-2 and TRBJ2-1, with TRBD2 matching 10 bases. This CDR3 contains 15 residues. Trimming removed 1 base from V and 5 bases from J; junction bases left unmatched: 2. Germline CDR1 is SGHTA and CDR2 is FQGNSA. The CDR3 loop reads CASSLELAGNNEQFF. CDR3 nucleotides: TGTGCCAGCAGCTTAGAACTAGCGGGGAACAATGAGCAGTTCTTC.

The V call is TRBV6-6, the J call TRBJ2-3, with 7 bases lining up with TRBD2. J was trimmed by 9 bases and V by 4 bases; bases with no gene match: 1. The CDR3 is 11 residues long. The germline V gene has CDR1 MNHNY and CDR2 SVGAGI (reference sequence). Here the CDR3 DNA reads TGTGCCAGCAGTTGGGGGGGGACGCAGTATTTT. Its protein is CASSWGGTQYF.

This rearrangement joins TRBV28 to TRBJ2-7, with D uncertain. Germline V gene sequence: CDR1 MDHEN, CDR2 SYDVKM. The V and J ends lost 3 bases and 0 bases respectively, with 6 bases between them. The CDR3 is 13 residues long. The CDR3 here is CASSFLSSYEQYF. DNA for the CDR3: TGTGCCAGCAGTTTCCTGAGCTCCTACGAGCAGTACTTC.

This chain links TRBV10-1 with TRBJ1-1, with 7 bases that match TRBD1. The germline CDR1 and CDR2 sequences are WNHNN and SYGVQD (reference sequence). The CDR3 consists of 15 residues. V was pared by 6 bases and J by 2 bases, with 9 bases of the junction left unmatched. The CDR3 region is CASRKWDRLNTEAFF. CDR3 nucleotide sequence: TGCGCCAGCAGGAAATGGGACAGATTAAACACTGAAGCTTTCTTT.

This chain links TRBV6-5 with TRBJ2-1, with TRBD2 matching 10 bases. Trimming cost V 0 bases and J 4 bases; bases outside gene matches: 3. The germline V gene encodes CDR1 MNHEY and CDR2 SVGAGI. This CDR3 spans 16 amino acids. The CDR3 region is CASSYSSSGGYNEQFF. CDR3 coding DNA: TGTGCCAGCAGTTACTCGTCTAGCGGGGGATACAATGAGCAGTTCTTC.

The chain joins TRBV14 to TRBJ2-5, with TRBD2 matching 14 bases. Germline CDR1 SGHDN, CDR2 FVKESK. The CDR3 loop spans 17 amino acids. With V trimmed by 4 bases and J by 4 bases, 8 bases remained unmatched. CDR3: CASSPGTSGRSRETQYF. DNA for the CDR3: TGTGCCAGCAGCCCCGGGACTAGCGGGAGATCTAGAGAGACCCAGTACTTC. The whole variable domain, remainder taken from reference TRBV14 and TRBJ2-5, is EAGVTQFPSHSVIEKGQTVTLRCDPISGHDNLYWYRRVMGKEIKFLLHFVKESKQDESGMPNNRFLAERTGGTYSTLKVQPAELEDSGVYFCASSPGTSGRSRETQYFGPGTRLLVL.

V gene TRBV7-3 combines with J gene TRBJ2-1; the match to TRBD2 covers 8 bases. This CDR3 region has 13 residues. J gave up 7 bases and V 4 bases, and 3 bases lay outside the gene matches. Germline loops: CDR1 SGHTA, CDR2 FQGTGA. The CDR3 here is CASSWTSRNEQFF. Here the CDR3 DNA reads TGTGCCAGCAGCTGGACTAGCAGGAATGAGCAGTTCTTC.

This rearrangement joins TRBV7-2 to TRBJ2-2; 9 bases are shared with TRBD1. The CDR3 has 16 residues. Germline CDR1 reads SGHTA; CDR2 reads FQGNSA. The V segment lost 6 bases and the J segment 7 bases; nucleotides outside the gene matches: 12. In DNA, the CDR3 is TGTGCCAGCAGTTCACAGGGGGCTTTAATGGGCGGGGAGCTGTTTTTT. Translated, it gives CASSSQGALMGGELFF.

This chain connects TRBV19 to TRBJ1-5, with no clear D. Trimming took 0 bases from V and 0 from J, leaving 12 bases between them. CDR1 LNHDA and CDR2 SQIVND come from the germline V gene (reference sequence). CDR3 length: 17 residues. CDR3 protein: CASSIERLTYSNQPQHF. The CDR3 DNA follows: TGTGCCAGTAGTATAGAACGACTAACTTATAGCAATCAGCCCCAGCATTTT.

This clone was seen a few times. The CDR3 loop is CASTLRHTDTQYF. The CDR3 DNA reads TGTGCCAGCACCCTGAGACACACAGATACGCAGTATTTT. The chain employs TRBV5-8 and TRBJ2-3; D gene ambiguous. The CDR3 is 13 residues long. With 6 bases removed from V and 2 bases from J, the gap between germline ends came to 10 bases. Looked up from germline, CDR1 is SGHTS and CDR2 is YDEGEE.